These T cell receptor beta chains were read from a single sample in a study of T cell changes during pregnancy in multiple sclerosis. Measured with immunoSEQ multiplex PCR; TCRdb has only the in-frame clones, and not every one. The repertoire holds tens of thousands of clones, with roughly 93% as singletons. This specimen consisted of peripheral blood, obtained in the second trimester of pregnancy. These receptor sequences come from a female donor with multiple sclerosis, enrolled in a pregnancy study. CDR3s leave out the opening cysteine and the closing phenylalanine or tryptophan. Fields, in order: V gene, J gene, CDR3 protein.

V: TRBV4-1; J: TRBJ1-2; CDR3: ASSQVTPSTGFYGYT
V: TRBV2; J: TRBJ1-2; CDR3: ASSVGGAGYGYT
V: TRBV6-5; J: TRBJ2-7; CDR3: ASRAGTGSYEQY
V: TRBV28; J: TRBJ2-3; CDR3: ASSLSGTSYTQY
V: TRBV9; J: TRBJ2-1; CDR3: ASSVGGVKNNEQF
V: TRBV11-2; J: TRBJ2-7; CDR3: ASSLVSNSYEQY
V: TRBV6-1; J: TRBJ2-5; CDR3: ASSDRLADRQETQY
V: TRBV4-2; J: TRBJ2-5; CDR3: ASSPGTSETQY
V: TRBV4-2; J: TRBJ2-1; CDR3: ASSPFLSGVLTRGGNEQF
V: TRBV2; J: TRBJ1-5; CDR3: ASSEGLGRPQH
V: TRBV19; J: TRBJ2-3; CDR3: ASSIDRAYY
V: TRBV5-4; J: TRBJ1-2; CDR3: ASSLAADSDYGYT
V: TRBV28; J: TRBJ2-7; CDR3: ASSLLTGPEQY
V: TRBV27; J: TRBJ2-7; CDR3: ASSLTGSPSYEQY
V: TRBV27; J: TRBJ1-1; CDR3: ASSWVKGATEAF
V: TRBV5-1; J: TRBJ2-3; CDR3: ASSLVPPVSTDTQY
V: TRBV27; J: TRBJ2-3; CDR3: ASSPIPSGYTQGAQY
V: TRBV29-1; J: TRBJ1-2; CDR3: SVEDYNFDRGGYT
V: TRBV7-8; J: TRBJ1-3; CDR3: ASRGATGGSGNTIY
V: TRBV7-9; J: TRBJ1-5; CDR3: ASSGNRDNQPQH
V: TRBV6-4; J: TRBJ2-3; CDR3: ASSETSGGTDTQY
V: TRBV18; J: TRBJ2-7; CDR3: ASSPVGGYEQY
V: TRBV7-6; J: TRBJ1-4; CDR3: ASSPSPTGGNEKLF
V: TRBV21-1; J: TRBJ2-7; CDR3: ASSKWGQSSYEQY
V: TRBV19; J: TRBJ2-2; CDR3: ASSIRGGELF
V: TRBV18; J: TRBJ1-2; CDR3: ASSPQDRGRGDGYT
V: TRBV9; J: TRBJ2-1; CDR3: ASSVAGSYEQF
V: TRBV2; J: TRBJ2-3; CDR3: ASSKGLVVDTQY
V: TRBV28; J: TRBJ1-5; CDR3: ASSFEQELNQPQH
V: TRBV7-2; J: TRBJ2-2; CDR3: ASRPGQGQLPGELF
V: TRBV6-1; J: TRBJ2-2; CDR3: ASRGREAGELF
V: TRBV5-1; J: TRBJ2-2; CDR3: ASSLRGAGDPTGELF
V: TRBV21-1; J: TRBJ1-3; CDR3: ASSNEDTRTIY
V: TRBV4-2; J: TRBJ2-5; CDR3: ASSQEWRGPGAQY
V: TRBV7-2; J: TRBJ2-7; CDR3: ASSLSGSGSPYEQY
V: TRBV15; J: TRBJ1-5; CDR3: ATSRGTGYSNQPQH
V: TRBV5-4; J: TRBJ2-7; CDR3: ASSLVGTGLAGYEQY
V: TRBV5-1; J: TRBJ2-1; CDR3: ASSVAGQRYNEQF
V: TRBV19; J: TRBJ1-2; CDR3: ASSILTGSTYGYT
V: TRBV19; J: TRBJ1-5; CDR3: ASSTDNYSNQPQH
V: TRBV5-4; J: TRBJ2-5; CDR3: ASSPLGGLGETQY
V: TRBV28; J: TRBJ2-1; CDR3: ASRDRGRDEQF
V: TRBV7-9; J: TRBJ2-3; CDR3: ASSVTSGPPDTQY
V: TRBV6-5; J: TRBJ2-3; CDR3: ASSFLGRAADTQY
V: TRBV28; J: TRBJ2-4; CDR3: ASSIGGGGGNIQY
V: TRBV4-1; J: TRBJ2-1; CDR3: ASSRETGGYNEQF
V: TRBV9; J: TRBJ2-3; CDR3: ASSEPAIHGTDTQY
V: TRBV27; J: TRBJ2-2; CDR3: ASSLWGQTGANTGELF
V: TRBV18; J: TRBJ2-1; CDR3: ASSRTSGMMDNEQF
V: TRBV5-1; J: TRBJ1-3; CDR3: ASSSSGMGNTIY
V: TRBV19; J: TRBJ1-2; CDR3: ASRTGTGYGYT
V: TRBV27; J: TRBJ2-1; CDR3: ASSAGLVQF
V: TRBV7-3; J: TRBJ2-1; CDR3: ASSLSSGRSNEQF
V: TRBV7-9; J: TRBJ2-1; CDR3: ASSLSLTSGRAGQF